The T cell receptor (beta chain) described here comes from a study of CD8+ T cells in alopecia areata. For the study at large: Tofacitinib administration to treated patients was oral, at 5 to 10 mg twice daily.

Study conclusions and caveats: Higher clonality and more expanded CD8+ clones appeared in lesional than normal scalp.

In the case of this clone: The antigen is undetermined.

There are 13 residues in the CDR3. Germline V gene data show CDR1 as SQVTM and CDR2 as ANQGSEA. With 4 bases removed from V and 4 bases from J, the gap between germline ends came to 13 bases. Extracted RNA was reverse transcribed into cDNA, the sequencing template. Assay used: immunoSEQ multiplex PCR; TCRdb lists only in-frame clones, some missing. Counted here are under 300,000 clones, 65% to 70% occurring once; the ten biggest clones make up 1% to 1.5%. This sequence originates from a human donor with alopecia areata. The material was CD4+ T cells sorted from blood, obtained at week 0. V gene TRBV29-1 combines with J gene TRBJ1-2, with D tentatively TRBD1 (5 bases). CDR3 sequence reads: CSVAGQGGYGYTF. DNA of the CDR3: TGCAGCGTTGCTGGCCAGGGCGGCTATGGCTACACCTTC.